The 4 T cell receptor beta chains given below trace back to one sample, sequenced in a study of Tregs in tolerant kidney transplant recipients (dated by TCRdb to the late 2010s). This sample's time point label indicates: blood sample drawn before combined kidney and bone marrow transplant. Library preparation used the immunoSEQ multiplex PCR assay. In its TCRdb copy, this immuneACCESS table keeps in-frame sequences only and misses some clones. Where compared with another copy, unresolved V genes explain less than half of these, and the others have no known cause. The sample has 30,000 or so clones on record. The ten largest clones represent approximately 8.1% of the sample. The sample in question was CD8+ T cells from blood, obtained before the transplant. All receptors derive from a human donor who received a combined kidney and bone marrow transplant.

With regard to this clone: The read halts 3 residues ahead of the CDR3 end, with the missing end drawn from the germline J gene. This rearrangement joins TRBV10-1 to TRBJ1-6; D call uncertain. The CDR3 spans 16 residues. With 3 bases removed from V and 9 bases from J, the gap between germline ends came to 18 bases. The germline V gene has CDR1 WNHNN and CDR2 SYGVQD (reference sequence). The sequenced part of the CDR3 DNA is TGCGCCAGCAGTGATCCCGGGCCCCGCCGGGGTTCACCC. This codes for CASSDPGPRRGSP. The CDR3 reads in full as CASSDPGPRRGSPLHF.

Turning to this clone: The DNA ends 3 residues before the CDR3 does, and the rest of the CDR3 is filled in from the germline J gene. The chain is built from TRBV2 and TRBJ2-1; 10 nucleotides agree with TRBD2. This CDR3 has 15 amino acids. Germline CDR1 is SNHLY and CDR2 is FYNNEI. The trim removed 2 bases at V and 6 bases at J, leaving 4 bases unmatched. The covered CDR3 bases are TGTGCCAGCAGTGAAACCAGCGGGGGGGGCAATGAG. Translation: CASSETSGGGNE. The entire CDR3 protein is CASSETSGGGNEQFF.

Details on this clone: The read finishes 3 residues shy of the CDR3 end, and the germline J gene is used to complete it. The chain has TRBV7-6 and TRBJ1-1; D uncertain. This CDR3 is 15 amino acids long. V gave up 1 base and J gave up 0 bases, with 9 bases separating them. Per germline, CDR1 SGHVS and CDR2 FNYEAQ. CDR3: CASSLEADMNTEAFF. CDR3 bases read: TGTGCCAGCAGCTTAGAGGCAGATATGAACACTGAA.

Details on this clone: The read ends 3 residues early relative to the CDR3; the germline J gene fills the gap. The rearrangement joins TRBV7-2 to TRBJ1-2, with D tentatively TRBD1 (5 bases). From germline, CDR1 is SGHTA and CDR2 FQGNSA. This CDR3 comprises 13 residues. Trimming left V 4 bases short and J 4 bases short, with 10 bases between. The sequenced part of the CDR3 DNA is TGTGCCAGCAGCTGGGGGGACTCCTATGGC. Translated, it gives CASSWGDSYG. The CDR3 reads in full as CASSWGDSYGYTF.